This T cell receptor beta chain is from a study of circulating and synovial CD4+ cells in juvenile arthritis. Assay used: immunoSEQ multiplex PCR; TCRdb lists only in-frame clones, some missing. This table holds tens of thousands of clones, around 96% found once. This clonotype originated in a human donor with juvenile idiopathic arthritis. The sample was CD4+ T cells from blood.

The CDR3 sequence: CASSLGGSETQYF. The CDR3 nucleotides read TGTGCCAGCAGCTTAGGGGGCTCGGAGACCCAGTACTTC. The rearrangement joins TRBV11-3 to TRBJ2-5, with TRBD1 as a possible D gene (5 bases). Trimming removed 1 base from V and 5 bases from J, with 8 bases in between. There are 13 residues in the CDR3. Germline V gives CDR1 SGHNT, CDR2 YENEEA.